The clone carrying this T cell receptor (beta chain) was recorded only once. Its cognate antigen is unknown. Unique molecular identifiers were incorporated into the prepared TCRbeta library. TCRdb passed the PCR reads through MiXCR, listing each CDR3 protein once. Of over 200,000 distinct CDR3 sequences in the sample, over 15% were seen once. The source of the sample is a study of T-cell reconstitution after alpha-beta-depleted transplantation in children. Study-wide results and caveats: T-cell counts and diversity at one year following transplant were attributed mainly to newly produced T cells.

CDR1 DFQATT and CDR2 SNEGSKA come from the germline V gene (reference sequence). V lost 6 bases and J 1 base, leaving 20 bases between the germline ends. The CDR3 loop spans 16 amino acids. The receptor comes from a male patient between 2 and 9 years old who had a stem cell transplant for acute lymphoblastic leukemia, so the T cells may come from the graft donor. The specimen was PBMCs, mostly from graft donor cells, collected 360 days after TCRalphabeta/CD19-depleted stem cell transplant. The gene calls are TRBV20-1 and TRBJ2-3, with D possibly being TRBD1 (6 bases). The CDR3 region is CSALNRVNLRTDTQYF. DNA of the CDR3: TGCAGTGCGCTTAACAGGGTGAACTTACGCACAGATACGCAGTATTTT.